This T cell receptor (beta chain) was documented in a study of blood T cell repertoires in COVID-19. TCRdb's copy holds only in-frame clones and misses some; the assay was immunoSEQ multiplex PCR. The sample shows approximately 350,000 clones, around four fifths of them seen only once. This clone turned up a few times. The CDR3 is 15 residues long. Germline CDR1 reads SGHTA; CDR2 reads FQGTGA. V was cut by 1 base and J by 2 bases, with 9 bases left in between. Sequencing input: peripheral blood. The chain employs TRBV7-3 and TRBJ2-1, with D possibly TRBD1 on 5 matching bases. This clonotype was obtained from a man aged 30 to 45 with active or convalescent COVID-19. CDR3 nucleotide sequence: TGTGCCAGCAGCTTAAGGCCAGGGACCTACAATGAGCAGTTCTTC. This encodes CASSLRPGTYNEQFF.